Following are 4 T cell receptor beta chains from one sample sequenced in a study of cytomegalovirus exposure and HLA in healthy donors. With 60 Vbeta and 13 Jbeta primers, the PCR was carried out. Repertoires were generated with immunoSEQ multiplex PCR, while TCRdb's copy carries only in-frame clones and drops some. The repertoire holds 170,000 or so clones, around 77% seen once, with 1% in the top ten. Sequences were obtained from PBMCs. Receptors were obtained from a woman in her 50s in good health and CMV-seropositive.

For the CDR3, the DNA is TGCGCCAGCAGCCGGGCGACAACAAGCTCCTATAATTCACCCCTCCACTTT. This codes for CASSRATTSSYNSPLHF. This sequence joins TRBV4-3 and TRBJ1-6; D ambiguous. Germline V gene data show CDR1 as LGHNA and CDR2 as YSLEER. Deletions cut 4 bases from V and 0 bases from J, with 13 bases between. CDR3 size: 17 residues.

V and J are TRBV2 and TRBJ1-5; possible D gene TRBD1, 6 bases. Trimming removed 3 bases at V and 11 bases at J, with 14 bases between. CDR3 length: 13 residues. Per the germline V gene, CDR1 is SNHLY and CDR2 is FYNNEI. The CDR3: CASSEWGLRAQHF. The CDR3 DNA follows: TGTGCCAGCAGTGAGTGGGGGCTCCGGGCCCAGCATTTT. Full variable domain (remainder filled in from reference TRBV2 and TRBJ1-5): EPEVTQTPSHQVTQMGQEVILRCVPISNHLYFYWYRQILGQKVEFLVSFYNNEISEKSEIFDDQFSVERPDGSNFTLKIRSTKLEDSAMYFCASSEWGLRAQHFGDGTRLSIL.

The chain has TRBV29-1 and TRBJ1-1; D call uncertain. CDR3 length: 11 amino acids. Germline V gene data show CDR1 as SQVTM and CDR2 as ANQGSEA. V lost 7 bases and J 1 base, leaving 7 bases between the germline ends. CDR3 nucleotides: TGCAGCGCGACTCGGAACACTGAAGCTTTCTTT. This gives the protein CSATRNTEAFF.

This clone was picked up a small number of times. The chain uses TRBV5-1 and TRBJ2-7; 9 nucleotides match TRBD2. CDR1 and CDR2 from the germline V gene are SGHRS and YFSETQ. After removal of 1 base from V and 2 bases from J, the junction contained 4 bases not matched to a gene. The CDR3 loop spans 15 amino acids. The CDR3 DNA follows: TGCGCCAGCAGCTTGTTAGCGGGAGCTACCTACGAGCAGTACTTC. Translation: CASSLLAGATYEQYF.